What follows describes a single TCR beta chain. Sample-barcoded 5' priming and a J-beta primer mix drove a second PCR of about 6 to 12 cycles. TCRdb re-analysed the 5' RACE reads in MiXCR, keeping a single row per CDR3 protein. The table has 800,000 to 950,000 distinct CDR3 sequences, about 44% seen once. Trimming pared 3 bases from V and 5 bases from J, leaving 16 bases between. CDR1 LGHDT and CDR2 YNNKEL come from the germline V gene (reference sequence). This CDR3 contains 15 residues. The data belong to a study of blood T cells in healthy people across ages. Overall study context: About one barcoded beta molecule per two T cells was captured by template switching.

The sequenced material came from blood. V is TRBV3-1 and J is TRBJ1-2, with a tentative D call TRBD1 (5 bases). This TCR derives from a man younger than 45 in good health. In DNA form, the CDR3 reads TGTGCCAGCAGCCAGGTAACCGGGGCCGGATATGGCTACACCTTC. It codes for CASSQVTGAGYGYTF.